The rows below give T cell receptor beta chains drawn from one sample of a study of blood T cell repertoires in COVID-19. Some clones are missing from TCRdb's copy, which holds only in-frame ones; the method was immunoSEQ multiplex PCR. The sample comprises 200,000 to 250,000 clones, 75% to 85% of which are singletons, and 6.5% to 9% rests with the top ten. Sequenced material: peripheral blood. The receptor set was obtained from a woman between 50 and 59 years old with acute or convalescent COVID-19. CDR3s include the opening cysteine and the closing phenylalanine or tryptophan. Each record gives: J gene, clone size, V gene, CDR3 protein. Expanded clones get a size class; other rows say once, few or many, or leave the size out.

J: TRBJ1-1; size: .; V: TRBV28; CDR3: CASSLSGMYHTEAFF
J: TRBJ2-2; size: .; V: TRBV6-2/TRBV6-3; CDR3: CASSNFYGTGGSNTGELFF
J: TRBJ2-3; size: .; V: TRBV6-5; CDR3: CATRAGLSTDTQYF
J: TRBJ1-2; size: .; V: TRBV7-2; CDR3: CASSPDRANYYGYTF
J: TRBJ1-2; size: .; V: TRBV12-3/TRBV12-4; CDR3: CASSRQGNYGYTF
J: TRBJ1-2; size: few; V: TRBV28; CDR3: CASSSPGQGVGYGYTF
J: TRBJ1-1; size: .; V: TRBV11-2; CDR3: CASRQKGTGGAETEAFF
J: TRBJ2-7; size: many; V: TRBV11-2; CDR3: CASSRAGAYEQYF
J: TRBJ1-2; size: few; V: TRBV9; CDR3: CASSVAEGAGGYTF
J: TRBJ2-7; size: .; V: TRBV30; CDR3: CAWSLGGAHYEQYF
J: TRBJ2-3; size: .; V: TRBV9; CDR3: CASNGLAGITDTQYF
J: TRBJ2-5; size: .; V: TRBV19; CDR3: CASSESGTSGEETQYF
J: TRBJ1-6; size: .; V: TRBV6-6; CDR3: CASSYTGDDNSPLHF
J: TRBJ1-1; size: once; V: TRBV7-2; CDR3: CASRQTGTEAFF
J: TRBJ2-7; size: .; V: TRBV3-1/TRBV3-2; CDR3: CASSQVSGDYEQYF
J: TRBJ2-3; size: .; V: TRBV7-3; CDR3: CASSLTGGAAQTDTQYF
J: TRBJ2-7; size: .; V: TRBV4-3; CDR3: CASSQDFGLAGAEQYF
J: TRBJ1-2; size: .; V: TRBV20-1; CDR3: CRCGGIDTF
J: TRBJ2-1; size: .; V: TRBV6-5; CDR3: CASSYSAGGSNEQFF
J: TRBJ2-7; size: .; V: TRBV7-6; CDR3: CASSTRGARDYEQYF
J: TRBJ2-7; size: .; V: TRBV7-9; CDR3: CASSLDGTLVAHEQYF
J: TRBJ2-3; size: .; V: TRBV3-1/TRBV3-2; CDR3: CASSQDPERGTDTQYF
J: TRBJ2-6; size: .; V: TRBV18; CDR3: CASSPRQGEGSGANVLTF
J: TRBJ1-4; size: .; V: TRBV15; CDR3: CATSRDWGVEKLFF
J: TRBJ2-3; size: .; V: TRBV15; CDR3: CATSRELRDTQYF
J: TRBJ1-3; size: few; V: TRBV3-1/TRBV3-2; CDR3: CASRQQFSGNTIYF
J: TRBJ1-6; size: .; V: TRBV30; CDR3: CAWSEGQKLIYYNSPLHF
J: TRBJ1-1; size: .; V: TRBV28; CDR3: CASSPKRVEAFF
J: TRBJ2-5; size: once; V: TRBV11-2; CDR3: CASSLAGLQKETQYF
J: TRBJ1-6; size: .; V: TRBV28; CDR3: CASSPGQYNSPLHF
J: TRBJ1-6; size: .; V: TRBV9; CDR3: CASSVGGGSNSPLHF
J: TRBJ2-3; size: once; V: TRBV12-3/TRBV12-4; CDR3: CASSWGEEDTQYF
J: TRBJ2-7; size: .; V: TRBV6-5; CDR3: CASNSRDFGYEQYF
J: TRBJ1-5; size: .; V: TRBV6-2/TRBV6-3; CDR3: CASSSTGSNQPQHF
J: TRBJ2-1; size: once; V: TRBV5-6; CDR3: CASSWGDEQFF
J: TRBJ1-4; size: few; V: TRBV5-1; CDR3: CASSGGPNEKLFF
J: TRBJ1-1; size: .; V: TRBV9; CDR3: CASSSTPNTEAFF
J: TRBJ1-3; size: .; V: TRBV4-2; CDR3: CASSQEQGASLNTIYF
J: TRBJ1-6; size: .; V: TRBV9; CDR3: CASSLTGTENSPLHF
J: TRBJ2-3; size: once; V: TRBV4-2; CDR3: CASSQAVAGVVSDTQYF
J: TRBJ1-5; size: once; V: TRBV12-5; CDR3: CASALGGGGNQPQHF
J: TRBJ2-2; size: .; V: TRBV7-2; CDR3: CASSLMVRVVRTGELFF
J: TRBJ2-2; size: .; V: TRBV9; CDR3: CASSEPSTETGELFF
J: TRBJ1-5; size: .; V: TRBV9; CDR3: CASSVGQDSNQPQHF
J: TRBJ2-5; size: .; V: TRBV1; CDR3: CTSSQAGGETQYF
J: TRBJ2-1; size: .; V: TRBV7-9; CDR3: CASSHGGLAGLGFF
J: TRBJ2-1; size: .; V: TRBV9; CDR3: CASSVAPGLDNNEQFF
J: TRBJ1-5; size: .; V: TRBV6-5; CDR3: CASASGNQPQHF
J: TRBJ1-5; size: .; V: TRBV30; CDR3: CAWSFGEINQPQHF
J: TRBJ2-5; size: .; V: TRBV18; CDR3: CASSPARTAQETQYF
J: TRBJ1-6; size: .; V: TRBV5-1; CDR3: CASSLTVEAQGAMSPLHF
J: TRBJ2-5; size: .; V: TRBV29-1; CDR3: CSVGQAGETQYF
J: TRBJ1-1; size: .; V: TRBV5-4; CDR3: CASSLNRGGTEAFF
J: TRBJ2-3; size: .; V: TRBV19; CDR3: CASSVDRGYDTQYF